This passage covers 11 T cell receptor beta chains from one sample sequenced in a study of beta chain features in type 1 diabetes. Findings and caveats of the study: TCRB CDR3s were moderately but significantly shorter in Type 1 diabetes patients in all four CD4+ subsets.

Antigens for these TCRs are unknown. Expressed TCRB transcripts were sequenced because the entire RNA isolate underwent reverse transcription. Generated by immunoSEQ multiplex PCR, the TCRdb table keeps only in-frame clones and is missing some. The data show more than 20,000 clones, with almost 50% seen just once and roughly 0.29% held by the top ten. The material sequenced was stem cell memory CD4+ T cells from blood. These receptors were taken from a young man with type 1 diabetes.

The V call is TRBV25-1, the J call TRBJ2-3; 8 bases map to TRBD1. After removal of 4 bases from V and 0 bases from J, the junction contained 3 bases not matched to a gene. Germline V CDR1 and CDR2: MGHDK, SYGVNS. The length of the CDR3 is 15 residues. In DNA form, the CDR3 reads TGTGCCAGCAGTGCCCGACAGGGGAGCACAGATACGCAGTATTTT. Protein: CASSARQGSTDTQYF.

This clone was counted once. The CDR3 sequence: CAISGTGNTGELFF. CDR3 DNA sequence: TGTGCCATCAGTGGGACAGGGAACACCGGGGAGCTGTTTTTT. The chain uses TRBV10-3 and TRBJ2-2; TRBD1 agrees at 7 bases. Trimming at V came to 4 bases and at J to 1 base, leaving 0 bases not matched to a gene. Per the germline V gene, CDR1 is ENHRY and CDR2 is SYGVKD. This CDR3 spans 14 amino acids.

In its sample, this clone was seen a few times. The chain has TRBV11-2 and TRBJ2-3, with D hard to call. CDR3 length: 19 amino acids. The germline V and J ends were trimmed by 5 bases and 0 bases, with 24 bases remaining between them. Per the germline V gene, CDR1 is SGHAT and CDR2 is FQNNGV. CDR3 in amino acids: CASSQFTLLAAPSTDTQYF. In DNA form, the CDR3 reads TGTGCCAGCAGCCAGTTTACCCTCCTTGCGGCTCCTAGCACAGATACGCAGTATTTT.

This clone has more than one count but fewer than ten. The chain employs TRBV7-8 and TRBJ2-7; TRBD1 matches 7 bases. This CDR3 has 18 residues. Germline values: CDR1 SGHVS, CDR2 FQNEAQ. Germline trimming cut 5 bases from V and 1 base from J; bases unmatched to any gene: 17. This CDR3 is CASSVGPGQNTFSYEQYF. The DNA of the CDR3 is TGTGCCAGCAGCGTAGGGCCGGGACAGAATACATTTTCCTACGAGCAGTACTTC.

This clone was counted a few times. The chain employs TRBV6-4 and TRBJ1-1, with a weak D call TRBD1 (6 bases). Germline values: CDR1 MRHNA, CDR2 SNTAGT. The CDR3 loop spans 14 amino acids. Trimming took 6 bases from V and 1 from J, leaving 12 bases between them. The CDR3 sequence: CASSRGGGNTEAFF. CDR3 DNA sequence: TGTGCCAGCAGCAGGGGCGGGGGGAACACTGAAGCTTTCTTT.

The rearrangement joins TRBV10-3 to TRBJ2-3; 7 bases line up with TRBD2. V lost 0 bases and J lost 2; bases outside the gene matches: 5. CDR1 ENHRY and CDR2 SYGVKD come from the germline V gene. The CDR3 has 16 amino acids. This CDR3 reads CAISESSAGVTDTQYF. CDR3 bases: TGTGCCATCAGTGAGTCCTCGGCGGGAGTCACAGATACGCAGTATTTT.

The CDR3 here is CASSPQRFYGYTF. The CDR3 DNA reads as TGTGCCAGCAGCCCGCAGCGCTTCTATGGCTACACCTTC. The chain recombines TRBV5-6 with TRBJ1-2; D not certain. V was pared by 4 bases and J by 4 bases, with 11 bases between. Germline CDR1 reads SGHDT; CDR2 reads YYEEEE. This CDR3 region has 13 residues. The full variable domain, with the rest looked up from reference TRBV5-6 and TRBJ1-2, is DAGVTQSPTHLIKTRGQQVTLRCSPKSGHDTVSWYQQALGQGPQFIFQYYEEEERQRGNFPDRFSGHQFPNYSSELNVNALLLGDSALYLCASSPQRFYGYTFGSGTRLTVV.

In DNA, the CDR3 is TGTGCCAGCAGCCAGGACAGGGGAAGTATGAATGAGCAGTTCTTC. It specifies CASSQDRGSMNEQFF. The chain recombines TRBV7-2 with TRBJ2-1; TRBD1 matches 9 bases. The V segment lost 5 bases and the J segment 7 bases; nucleotides outside the gene matches: 9. The CDR3 loop spans 15 amino acids. Germline CDR1 is SGHTA and CDR2 is FQGNSA.

The genes are TRBV5-4 and TRBJ1-6; TRBD1 aligns across 7 bases. The germline gives CDR1 SGHNT, CDR2 YYREEE (reference sequence). This CDR3 contains 16 residues. Trimming took 4 bases from V and 0 from J; bases not matched to a gene: 4. The CDR3 DNA follows: TGTGCCAGCAGCCTAAGACAGGGCTCCTATAATTCACCCCTCCACTTT. Protein product: CASSLRQGSYNSPLHF. Supplemented by reference TRBV5-4 and TRBJ1-6, the full variable domain reads ETGVTQSPTHLIKTRGQQVTLRCSSQSGHNTVSWYQQALGQGPQFIFQYYREEENGRGNFPPRFSGLQFPNYSSELNVNALELDDSALYLCASSLRQGSYNSPLHFGNGTRLTVT.

V is TRBV30 and J is TRBJ2-1; no definite D call. V was cut by 4 bases and J by 4 bases, with 14 bases left in between. There are 14 residues in the CDR3. The germline gives CDR1 GTSNPN, CDR2 SVGIG (reference sequence). The CDR3, as DNA: TGTGCCTGGACTCCATTGGCGGCGTACAATGAGCAGTTCTTC. Amino acid sequence: CAWTPLAAYNEQFF.

The rearrangement links TRBV9 to TRBJ2-1; tentative D call: TRBD2 (6 bases). Germline V gene lookup returns CDR1 SGDLS and CDR2 YYNGEE. The CDR3 runs to 15 residues. Trimming removed 0 bases from V and 0 bases from J, with 7 bases in between. CDR3 in amino acids: CASSVGTTSYNEQFF. CDR3 bases: TGTGCCAGCAGCGTAGGGACTACCTCCTACAATGAGCAGTTCTTC.